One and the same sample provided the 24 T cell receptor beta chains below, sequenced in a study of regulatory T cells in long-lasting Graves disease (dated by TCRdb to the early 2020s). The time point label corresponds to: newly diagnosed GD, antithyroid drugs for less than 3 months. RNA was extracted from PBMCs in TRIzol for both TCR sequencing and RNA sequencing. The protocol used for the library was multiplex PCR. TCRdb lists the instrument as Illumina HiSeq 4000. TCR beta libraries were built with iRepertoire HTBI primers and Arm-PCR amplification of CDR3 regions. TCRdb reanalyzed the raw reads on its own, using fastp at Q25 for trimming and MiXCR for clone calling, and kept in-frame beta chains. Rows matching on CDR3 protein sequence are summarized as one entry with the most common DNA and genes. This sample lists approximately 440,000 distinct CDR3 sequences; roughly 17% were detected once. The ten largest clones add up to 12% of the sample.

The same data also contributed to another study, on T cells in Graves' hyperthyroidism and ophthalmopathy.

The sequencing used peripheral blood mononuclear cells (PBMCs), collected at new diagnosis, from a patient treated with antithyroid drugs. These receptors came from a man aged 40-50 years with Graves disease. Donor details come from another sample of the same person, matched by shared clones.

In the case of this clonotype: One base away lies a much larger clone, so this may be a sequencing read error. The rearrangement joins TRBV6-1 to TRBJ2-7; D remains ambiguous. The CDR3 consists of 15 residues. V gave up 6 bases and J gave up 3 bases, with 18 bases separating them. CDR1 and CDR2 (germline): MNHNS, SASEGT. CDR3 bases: TGTGCCAGCAGCAACCTAGGCAGTAGGGACTACGAGCAGTACTTC. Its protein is CASSNLGSRDYEQYF.

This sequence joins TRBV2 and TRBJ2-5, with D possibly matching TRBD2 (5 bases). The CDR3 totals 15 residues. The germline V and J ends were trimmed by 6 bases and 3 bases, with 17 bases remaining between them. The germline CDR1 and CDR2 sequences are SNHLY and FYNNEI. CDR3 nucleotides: TGTGCCAGCAGCCGGGTATGGGAGTTGGAAGAGACCCAGTACTTC. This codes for CASSRVWELEETQYF.

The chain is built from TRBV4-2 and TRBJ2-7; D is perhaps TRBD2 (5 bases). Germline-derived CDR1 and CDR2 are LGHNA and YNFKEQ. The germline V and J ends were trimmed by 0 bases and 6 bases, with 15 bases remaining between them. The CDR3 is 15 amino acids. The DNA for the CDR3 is TGTGCCAGCAGCCAAGATCAGGCTAGCTGGGGCGAGCAGTACTTC. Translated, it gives CASSQDQASWGEQYF.

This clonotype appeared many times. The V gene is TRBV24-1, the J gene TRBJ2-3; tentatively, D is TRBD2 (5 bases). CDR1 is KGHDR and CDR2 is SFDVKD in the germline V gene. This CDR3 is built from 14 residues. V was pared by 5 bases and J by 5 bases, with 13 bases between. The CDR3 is CATSVPGAGDTQYF. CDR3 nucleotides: TGTGCCACCAGTGTTCCGGGCGCGGGAGATACGCAGTATTTT.

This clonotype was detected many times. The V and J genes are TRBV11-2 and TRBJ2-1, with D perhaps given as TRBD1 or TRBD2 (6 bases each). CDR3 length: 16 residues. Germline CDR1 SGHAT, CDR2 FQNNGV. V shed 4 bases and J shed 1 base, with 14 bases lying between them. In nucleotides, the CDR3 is TGTGCCAGCAGCTCCTACAAGGGGGGTTCCTACAATGAGCAGTTCTTC. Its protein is CASSSYKGGSYNEQFF. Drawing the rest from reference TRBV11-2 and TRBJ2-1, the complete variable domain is EAGVAQSPRYKIIEKRQSVAFWCNPISGHATLYWYQQILGQGPKLLIQFQNNGVVDDSQLPKDRFSAERLKGVDSTLKIQPAKLEDSAVYLCASSSYKGGSYNEQFFGPGTRLTVL.

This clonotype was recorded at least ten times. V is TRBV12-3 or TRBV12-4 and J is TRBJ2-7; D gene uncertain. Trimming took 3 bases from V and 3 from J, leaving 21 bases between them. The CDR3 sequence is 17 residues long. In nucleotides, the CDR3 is TGTGCCAGCAGTTTTAGGTCTAGGGTAAAGGTGGTCTACGAGCAGTACTTC. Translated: CASSFRSRVKVVYEQYF.

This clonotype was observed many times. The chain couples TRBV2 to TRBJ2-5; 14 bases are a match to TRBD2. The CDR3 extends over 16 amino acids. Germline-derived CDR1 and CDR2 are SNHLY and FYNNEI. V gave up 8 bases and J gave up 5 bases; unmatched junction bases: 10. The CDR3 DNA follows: TGTGCCAGCGAGACGGGACTAGCGGGAGAGGGGGAGACCCAGTACTTC. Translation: CASETGLAGEGETQYF.

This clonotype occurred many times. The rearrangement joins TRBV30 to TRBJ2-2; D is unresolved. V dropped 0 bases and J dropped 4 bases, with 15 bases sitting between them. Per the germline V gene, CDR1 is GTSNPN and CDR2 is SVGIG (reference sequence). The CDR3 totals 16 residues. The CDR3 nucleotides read TGTGCCTGGAGTGTACTTCGAGGAACGTCCACCGGGGAGCTGTTTTTT. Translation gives CAWSVLRGTSTGELFF.

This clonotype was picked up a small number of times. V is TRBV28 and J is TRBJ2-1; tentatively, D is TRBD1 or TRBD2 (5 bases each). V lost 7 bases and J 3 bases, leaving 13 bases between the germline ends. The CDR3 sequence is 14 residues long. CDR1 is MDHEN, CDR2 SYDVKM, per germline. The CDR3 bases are TGTGCCAGCAACGCCGAGGGGTTCTACAATGAGCAGTTCTTC. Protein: CASNAEGFYNEQFF.

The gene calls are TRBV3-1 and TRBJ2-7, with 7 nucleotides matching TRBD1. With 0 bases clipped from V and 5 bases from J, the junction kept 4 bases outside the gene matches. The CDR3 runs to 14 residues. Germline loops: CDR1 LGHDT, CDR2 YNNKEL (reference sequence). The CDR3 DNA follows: TGTGCCAGCAGCCAAGATGGACAGGAGGACGAGCAGTACTTC. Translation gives CASSQDGQEDEQYF.

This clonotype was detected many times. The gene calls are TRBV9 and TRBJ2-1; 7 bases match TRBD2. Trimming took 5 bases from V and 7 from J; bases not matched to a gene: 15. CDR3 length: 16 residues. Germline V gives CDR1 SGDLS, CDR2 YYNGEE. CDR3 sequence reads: CASRRSGAGRMNEQFF. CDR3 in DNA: TGTGCCAGCAGGCGGAGCGGGGCCGGGCGGATGAATGAGCAGTTCTTC.

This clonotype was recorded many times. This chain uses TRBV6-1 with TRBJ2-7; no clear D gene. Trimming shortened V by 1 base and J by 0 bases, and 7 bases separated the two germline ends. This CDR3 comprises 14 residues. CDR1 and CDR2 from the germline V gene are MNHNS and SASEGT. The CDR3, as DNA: TGTGCCAGCAGTGAAGGCCTCAGCTCCTACGAGCAGTACTTC. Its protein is CASSEGLSSYEQYF.

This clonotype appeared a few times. The CDR3 bases are TGTGCCAGCAGCCTTCGACAGGGCCCCCTGGGGCTGTTTTTT. Translated, it gives CASSLRQGPLGLFF. J is TRBJ2-2 and V is TRBV7-8, with 7 positions matching TRBD1. V lost 5 bases and J lost 13; bases outside the gene matches: 13. The CDR3 is 14 residues long. Germline V gene data show CDR1 as SGHVS and CDR2 as FQNEAQ.

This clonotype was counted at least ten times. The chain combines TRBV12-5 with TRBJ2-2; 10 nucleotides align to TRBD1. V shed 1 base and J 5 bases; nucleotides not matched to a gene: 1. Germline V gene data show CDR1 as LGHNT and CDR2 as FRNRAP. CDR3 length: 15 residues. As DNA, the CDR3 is TGTGCTAGTGGTTTGGGGACAGGGGGAACCGGGGAGCTGTTTTTT. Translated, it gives CASGLGTGGTGELFF.

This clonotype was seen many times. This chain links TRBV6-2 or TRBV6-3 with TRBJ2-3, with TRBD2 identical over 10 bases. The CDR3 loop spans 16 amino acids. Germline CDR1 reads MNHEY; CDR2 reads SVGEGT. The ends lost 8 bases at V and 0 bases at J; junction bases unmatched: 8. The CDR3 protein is CASGRLAGASTDTQYF. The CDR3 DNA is TGTGCCAGCGGACGACTAGCGGGCGCTAGCACAGATACGCAGTATTTT.

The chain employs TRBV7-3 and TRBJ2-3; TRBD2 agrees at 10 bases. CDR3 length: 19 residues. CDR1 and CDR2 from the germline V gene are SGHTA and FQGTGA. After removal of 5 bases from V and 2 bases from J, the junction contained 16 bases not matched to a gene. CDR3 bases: TGTGCCAGCAGCCCCCCCTCACCGGCCAGCGGGAGGGCCACAGATACGCAGTATTTT. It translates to CASSPPSPASGRATDTQYF.

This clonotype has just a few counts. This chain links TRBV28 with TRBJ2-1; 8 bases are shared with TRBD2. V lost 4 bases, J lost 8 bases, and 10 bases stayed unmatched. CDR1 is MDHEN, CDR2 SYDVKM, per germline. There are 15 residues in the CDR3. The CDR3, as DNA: TGTGCCAGCAGTTGGGGGGGACTAGGGGGGGATGAGCAGTTCTTC. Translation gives CASSWGGLGGDEQFF.

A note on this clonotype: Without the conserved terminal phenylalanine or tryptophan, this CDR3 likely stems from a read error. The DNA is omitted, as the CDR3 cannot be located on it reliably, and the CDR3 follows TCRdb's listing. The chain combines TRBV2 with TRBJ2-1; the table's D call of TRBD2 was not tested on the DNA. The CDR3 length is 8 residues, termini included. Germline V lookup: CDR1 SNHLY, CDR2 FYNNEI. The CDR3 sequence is CASSEETS.

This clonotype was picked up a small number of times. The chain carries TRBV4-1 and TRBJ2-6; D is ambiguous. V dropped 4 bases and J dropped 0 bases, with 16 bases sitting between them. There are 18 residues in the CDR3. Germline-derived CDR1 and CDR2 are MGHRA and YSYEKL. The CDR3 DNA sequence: TGCGCCAGCAGCCTCCAAACTGGGGAAAGCTCTGGGGCCAACGTCCTGACTTTC. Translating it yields CASSLQTGESSGANVLTF.

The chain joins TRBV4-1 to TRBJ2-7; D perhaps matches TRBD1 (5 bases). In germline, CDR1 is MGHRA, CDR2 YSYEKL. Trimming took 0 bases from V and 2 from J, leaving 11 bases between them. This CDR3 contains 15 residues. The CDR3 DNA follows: TGCGCCAGCAGCCAAGAGGGGCTCACCCCCTACGAGCAGTACTTC. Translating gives CASSQEGLTPYEQYF.

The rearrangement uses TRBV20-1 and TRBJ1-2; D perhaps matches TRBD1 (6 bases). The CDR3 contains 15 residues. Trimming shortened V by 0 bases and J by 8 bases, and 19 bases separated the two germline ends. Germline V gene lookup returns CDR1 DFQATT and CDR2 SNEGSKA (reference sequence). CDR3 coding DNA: TGCAGTGCTAGAGATTGGTCGGCCGGGGGCAGGGGCTACACCTTC. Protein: CSARDWSAGGRGYTF.

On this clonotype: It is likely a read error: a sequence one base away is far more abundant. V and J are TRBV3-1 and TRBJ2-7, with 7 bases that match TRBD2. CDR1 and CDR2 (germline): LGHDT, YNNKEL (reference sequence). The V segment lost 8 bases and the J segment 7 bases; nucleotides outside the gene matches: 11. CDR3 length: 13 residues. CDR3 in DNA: TGTGCCAGCGGTCGCGGGGGTGGAGATGAGCAGTACTTC. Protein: CASGRGGGDEQYF.

The CDR3 sequence: CATKAASGSSGELFF. The CDR3, as DNA: TGTGCCACCAAGGCGGCTAGCGGGAGTTCCGGGGAGCTGTTTTTT. The chain employs TRBV24-1 and TRBJ2-2; 10 bases fit TRBD2. The germline CDR1 and CDR2 sequences are KGHDR and SFDVKD. Trimming removed 8 bases from V and 6 bases from J; junction bases left unmatched: 8. The CDR3 covers 15 residues.

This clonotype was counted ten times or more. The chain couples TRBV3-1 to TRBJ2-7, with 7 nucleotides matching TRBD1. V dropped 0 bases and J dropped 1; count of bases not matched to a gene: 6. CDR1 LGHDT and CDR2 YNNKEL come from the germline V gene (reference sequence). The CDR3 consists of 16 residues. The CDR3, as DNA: TGTGCCAGCAGCCAAGAGAAGGGCAGGGGGTCCTACGAGCAGTACTTC. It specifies CASSQEKGRGSYEQYF.